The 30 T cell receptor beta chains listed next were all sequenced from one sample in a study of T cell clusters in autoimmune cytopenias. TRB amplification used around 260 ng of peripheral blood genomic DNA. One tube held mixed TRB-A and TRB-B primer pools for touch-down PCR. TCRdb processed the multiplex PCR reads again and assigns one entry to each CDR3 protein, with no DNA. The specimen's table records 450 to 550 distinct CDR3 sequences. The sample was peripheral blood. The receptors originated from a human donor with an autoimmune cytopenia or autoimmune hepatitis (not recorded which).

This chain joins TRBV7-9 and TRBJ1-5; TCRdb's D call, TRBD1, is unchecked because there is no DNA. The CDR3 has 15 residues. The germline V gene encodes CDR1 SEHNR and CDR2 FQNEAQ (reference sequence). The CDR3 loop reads CASSSTGAGDQPQHF.

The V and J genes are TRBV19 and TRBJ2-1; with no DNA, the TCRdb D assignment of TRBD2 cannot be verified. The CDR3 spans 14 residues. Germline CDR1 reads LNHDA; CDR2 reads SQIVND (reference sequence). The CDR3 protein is CASSITSGRGEQFF.

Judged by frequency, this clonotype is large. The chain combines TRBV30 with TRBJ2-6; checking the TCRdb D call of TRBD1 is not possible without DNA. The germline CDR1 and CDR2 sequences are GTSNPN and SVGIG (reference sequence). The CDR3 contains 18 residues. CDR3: CAWSPLTGGSSGANVLTF. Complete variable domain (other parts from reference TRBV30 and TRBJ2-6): SQTIHQWPATLVQPVGSPLSLECTVEGTSNPNLYWYRQAAGRGLQLLFYSVGIGQISSEVPQNLSASRPQDRQFILSSKKLLLSDSGFYLCAWSPLTGGSSGANVLTFGAGSRLTVL.

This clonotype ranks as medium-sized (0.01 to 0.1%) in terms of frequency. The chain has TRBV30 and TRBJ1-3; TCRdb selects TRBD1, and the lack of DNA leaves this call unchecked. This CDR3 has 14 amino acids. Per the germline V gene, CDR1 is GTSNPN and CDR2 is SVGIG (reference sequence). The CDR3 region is CAWNTGNSRNTIYF.

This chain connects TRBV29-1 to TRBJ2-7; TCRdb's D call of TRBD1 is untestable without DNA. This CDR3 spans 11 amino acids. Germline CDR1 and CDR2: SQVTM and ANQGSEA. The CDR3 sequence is CSARWGYEQYF.

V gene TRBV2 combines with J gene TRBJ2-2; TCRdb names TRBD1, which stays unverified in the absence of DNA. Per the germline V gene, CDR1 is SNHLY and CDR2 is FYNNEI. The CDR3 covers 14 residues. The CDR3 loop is CASSTGWSTGELFF.

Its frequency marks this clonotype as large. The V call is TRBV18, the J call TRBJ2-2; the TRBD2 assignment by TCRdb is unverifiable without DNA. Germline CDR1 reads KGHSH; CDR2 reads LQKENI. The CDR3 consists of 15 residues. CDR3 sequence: CASFLSGANTGELFF.

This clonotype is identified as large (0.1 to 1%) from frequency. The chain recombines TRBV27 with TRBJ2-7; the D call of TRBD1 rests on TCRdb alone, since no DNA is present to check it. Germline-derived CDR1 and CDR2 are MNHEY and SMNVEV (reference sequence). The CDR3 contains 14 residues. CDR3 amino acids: CASSQWDRFYEQYF.

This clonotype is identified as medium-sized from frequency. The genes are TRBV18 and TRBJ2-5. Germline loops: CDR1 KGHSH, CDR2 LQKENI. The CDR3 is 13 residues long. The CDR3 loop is CASSPRPQETQYF.

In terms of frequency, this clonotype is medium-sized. The CDR3 region is CASGSWEGQPQHF. The chain employs TRBV19 and TRBJ1-5. The CDR3 spans 13 residues. Germline values: CDR1 LNHDA, CDR2 SQIVND (reference sequence).

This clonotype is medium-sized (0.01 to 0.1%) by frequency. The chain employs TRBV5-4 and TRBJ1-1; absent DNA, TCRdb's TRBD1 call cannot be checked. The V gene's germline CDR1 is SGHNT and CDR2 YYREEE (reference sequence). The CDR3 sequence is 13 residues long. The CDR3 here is CATLTGMNTEAFF. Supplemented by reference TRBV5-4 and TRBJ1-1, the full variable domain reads ETGVTQSPTHLIKTRGQQVTLRCSSQSGHNTVSWYQQALGQGPQFIFQYYREEENGRGNFPPRFSGLQFPNYSSELNVNALELDDSALYLCATLTGMNTEAFFGQGTRLTVV.

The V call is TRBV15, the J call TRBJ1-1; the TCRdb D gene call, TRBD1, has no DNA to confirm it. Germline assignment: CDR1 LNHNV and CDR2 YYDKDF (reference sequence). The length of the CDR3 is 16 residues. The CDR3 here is CATSLRGIGGSGGAFF.

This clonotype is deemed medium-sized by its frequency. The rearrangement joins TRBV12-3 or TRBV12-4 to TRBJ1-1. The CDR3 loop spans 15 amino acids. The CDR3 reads CASSLLGGLNTEAFF.

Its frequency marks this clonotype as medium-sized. CDR3 residues: CASSDVGDQPQHF. This chain joins TRBV12-3 or TRBV12-4 and TRBJ1-5. This CDR3 comprises 13 residues.

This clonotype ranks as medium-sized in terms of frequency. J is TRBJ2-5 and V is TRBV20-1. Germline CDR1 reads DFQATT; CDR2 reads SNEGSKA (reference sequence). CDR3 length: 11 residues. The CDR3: CSALREETQYF.

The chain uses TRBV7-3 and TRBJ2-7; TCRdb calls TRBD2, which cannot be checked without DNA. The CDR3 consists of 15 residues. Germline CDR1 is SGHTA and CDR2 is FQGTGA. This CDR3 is CASSLGGGSRYEQYF. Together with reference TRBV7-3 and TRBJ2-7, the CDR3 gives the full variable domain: GAGVSQTPSNKVTEKGKYVELRCDPISGHTALYWYRQSLGQGPEFLIYFQGTGAADDSGLPNDRFFAVRPEGSVSTLKIQRTERGDSAVYLCASSLGGGSRYEQYFGPGTRLTVT.

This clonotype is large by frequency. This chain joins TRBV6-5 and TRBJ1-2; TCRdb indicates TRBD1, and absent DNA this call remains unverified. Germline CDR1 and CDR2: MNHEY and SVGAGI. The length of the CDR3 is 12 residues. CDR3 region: CASSPLTGRDTF.

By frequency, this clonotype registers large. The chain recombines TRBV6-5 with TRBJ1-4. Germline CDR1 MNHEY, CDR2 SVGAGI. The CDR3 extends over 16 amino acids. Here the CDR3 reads CASSYSNPGLDEKLFF.

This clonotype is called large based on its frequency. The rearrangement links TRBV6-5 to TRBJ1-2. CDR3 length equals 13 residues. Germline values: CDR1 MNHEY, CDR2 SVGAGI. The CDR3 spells CASSLRTNYGYTF.

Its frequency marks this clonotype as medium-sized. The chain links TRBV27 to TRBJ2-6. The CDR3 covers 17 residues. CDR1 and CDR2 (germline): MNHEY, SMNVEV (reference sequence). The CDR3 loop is CASTGIGRSSGANVLTF.

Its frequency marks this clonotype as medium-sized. CDR3 region: CASSLRPGKEDGYTF. This chain connects TRBV5-1 to TRBJ1-2. The CDR3 has 15 amino acids. The germline gives CDR1 SGHRS, CDR2 YFSETQ. Full variable domain (missing parts from reference TRBV5-1 and TRBJ1-2): KAGVTQTPRYLIKTRGQQVTLSCSPISGHRSVSWYQQTPGQGLQFLFEYFSETQRNKGNFPGRFSGRQFSNSRSEMNVSTLELGDSALYLCASSLRPGKEDGYTFGSGTRLTVV.

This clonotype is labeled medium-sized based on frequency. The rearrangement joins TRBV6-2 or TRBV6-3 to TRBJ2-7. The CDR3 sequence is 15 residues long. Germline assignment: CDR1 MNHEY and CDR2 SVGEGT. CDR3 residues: CASSYPDGSSYEQYF.

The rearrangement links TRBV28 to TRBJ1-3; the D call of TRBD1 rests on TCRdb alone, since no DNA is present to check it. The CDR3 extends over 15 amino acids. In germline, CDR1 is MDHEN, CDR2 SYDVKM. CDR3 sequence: CASSAPGQGARTIYF.

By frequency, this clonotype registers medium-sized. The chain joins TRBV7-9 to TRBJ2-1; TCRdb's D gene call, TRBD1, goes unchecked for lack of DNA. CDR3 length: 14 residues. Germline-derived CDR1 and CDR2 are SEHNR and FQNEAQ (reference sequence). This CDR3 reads CASSRQGILNEQFF. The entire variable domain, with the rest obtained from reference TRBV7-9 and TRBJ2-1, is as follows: DTGVSQNPRHKITKRGQNVTFRCDPISEHNRLYWYRQTLGQGPEFLTYFQNEAQLEKSRLLSDRFSAERPKGSFSTLEIQRTEQGDSAMYLCASSRQGILNEQFFGPGTRLTVL.

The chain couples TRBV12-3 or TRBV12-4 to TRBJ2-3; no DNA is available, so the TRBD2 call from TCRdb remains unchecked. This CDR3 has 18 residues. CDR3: CASSFSPTSGRAPDTQYF.

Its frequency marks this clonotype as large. CDR3 amino acids: CASSYSSGGWEKLFF. The V call is TRBV6-2 or TRBV6-3, the J call TRBJ1-4. The CDR3 is made up of 15 amino acids. The V gene's germline CDR1 is MNHEY and CDR2 SVGEGT.

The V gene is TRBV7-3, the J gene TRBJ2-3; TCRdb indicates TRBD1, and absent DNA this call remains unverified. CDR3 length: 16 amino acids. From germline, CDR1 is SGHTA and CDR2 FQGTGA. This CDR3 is CASSSAGTGRADTQYF. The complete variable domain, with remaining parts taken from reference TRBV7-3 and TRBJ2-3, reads GAGVSQTPSNKVTEKGKYVELRCDPISGHTALYWYRQSLGQGPEFLIYFQGTGAADDSGLPNDRFFAVRPEGSVSTLKIQRTERGDSAVYLCASSSAGTGRADTQYFGPGTRLTVL.

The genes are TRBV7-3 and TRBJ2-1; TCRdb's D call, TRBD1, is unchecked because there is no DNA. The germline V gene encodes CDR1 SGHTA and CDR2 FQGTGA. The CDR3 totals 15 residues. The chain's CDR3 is CASSSGQGLGNEQFF.

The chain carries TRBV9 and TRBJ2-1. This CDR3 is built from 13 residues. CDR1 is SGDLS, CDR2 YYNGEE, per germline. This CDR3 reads CASSPSTSNEQFF. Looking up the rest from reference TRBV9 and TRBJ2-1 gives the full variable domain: DSGVTQTPKHLITATGQRVTLRCSPRSGDLSVYWYQQSLDQGLQFLIQYYNGEERAKGNILERFSAQQFPDLHSELNLSSLELGDSALYFCASSPSTSNEQFFGPGTRLTVL.

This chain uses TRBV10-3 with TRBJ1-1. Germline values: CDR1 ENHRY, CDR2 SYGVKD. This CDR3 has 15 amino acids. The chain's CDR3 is CAISESGTLNTEAFF.